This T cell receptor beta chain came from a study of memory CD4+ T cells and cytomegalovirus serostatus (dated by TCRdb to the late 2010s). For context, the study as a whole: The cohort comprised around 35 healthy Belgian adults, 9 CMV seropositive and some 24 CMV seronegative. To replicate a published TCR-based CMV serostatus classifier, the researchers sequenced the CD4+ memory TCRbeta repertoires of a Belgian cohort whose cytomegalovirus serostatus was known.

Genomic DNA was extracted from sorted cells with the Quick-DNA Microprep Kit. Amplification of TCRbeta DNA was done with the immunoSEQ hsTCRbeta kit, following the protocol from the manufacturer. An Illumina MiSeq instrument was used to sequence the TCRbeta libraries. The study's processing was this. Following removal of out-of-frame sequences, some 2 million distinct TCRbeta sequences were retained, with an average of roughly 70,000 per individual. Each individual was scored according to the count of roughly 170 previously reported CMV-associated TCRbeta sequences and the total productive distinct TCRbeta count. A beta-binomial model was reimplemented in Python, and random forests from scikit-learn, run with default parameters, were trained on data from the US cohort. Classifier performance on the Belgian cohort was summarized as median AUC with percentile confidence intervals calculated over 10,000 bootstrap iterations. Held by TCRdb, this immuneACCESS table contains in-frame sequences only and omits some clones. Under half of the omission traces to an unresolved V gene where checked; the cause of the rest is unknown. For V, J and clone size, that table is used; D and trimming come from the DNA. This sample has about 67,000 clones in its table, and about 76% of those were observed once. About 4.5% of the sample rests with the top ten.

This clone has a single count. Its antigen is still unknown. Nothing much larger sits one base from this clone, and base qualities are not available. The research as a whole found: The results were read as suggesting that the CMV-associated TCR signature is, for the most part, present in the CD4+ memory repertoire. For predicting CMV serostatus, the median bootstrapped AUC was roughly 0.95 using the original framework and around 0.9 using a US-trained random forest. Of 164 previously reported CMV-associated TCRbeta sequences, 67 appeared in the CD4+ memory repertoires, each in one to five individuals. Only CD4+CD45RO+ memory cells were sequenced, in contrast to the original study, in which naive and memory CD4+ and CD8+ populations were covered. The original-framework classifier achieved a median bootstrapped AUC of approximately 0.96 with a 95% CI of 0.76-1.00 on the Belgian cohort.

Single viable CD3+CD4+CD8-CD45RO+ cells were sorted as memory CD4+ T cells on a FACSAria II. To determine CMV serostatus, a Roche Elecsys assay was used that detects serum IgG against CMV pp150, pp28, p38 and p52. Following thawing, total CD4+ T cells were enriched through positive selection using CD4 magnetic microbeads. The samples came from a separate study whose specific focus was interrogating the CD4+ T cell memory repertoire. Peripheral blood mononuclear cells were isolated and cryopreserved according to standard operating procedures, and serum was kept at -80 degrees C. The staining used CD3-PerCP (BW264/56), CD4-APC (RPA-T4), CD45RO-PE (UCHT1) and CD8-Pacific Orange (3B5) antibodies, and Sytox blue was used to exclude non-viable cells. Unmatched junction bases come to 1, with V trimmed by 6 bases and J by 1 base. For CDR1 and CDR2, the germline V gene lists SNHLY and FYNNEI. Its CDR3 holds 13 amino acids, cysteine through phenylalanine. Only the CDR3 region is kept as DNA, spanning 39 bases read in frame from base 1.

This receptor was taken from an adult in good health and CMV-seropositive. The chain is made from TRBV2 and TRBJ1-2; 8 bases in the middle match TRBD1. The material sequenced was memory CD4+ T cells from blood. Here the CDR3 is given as CASRGQDNYGYTF. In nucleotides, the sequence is TGTGCCAGCAGGGGACAGGATAACTATGGCTACACCTTC.